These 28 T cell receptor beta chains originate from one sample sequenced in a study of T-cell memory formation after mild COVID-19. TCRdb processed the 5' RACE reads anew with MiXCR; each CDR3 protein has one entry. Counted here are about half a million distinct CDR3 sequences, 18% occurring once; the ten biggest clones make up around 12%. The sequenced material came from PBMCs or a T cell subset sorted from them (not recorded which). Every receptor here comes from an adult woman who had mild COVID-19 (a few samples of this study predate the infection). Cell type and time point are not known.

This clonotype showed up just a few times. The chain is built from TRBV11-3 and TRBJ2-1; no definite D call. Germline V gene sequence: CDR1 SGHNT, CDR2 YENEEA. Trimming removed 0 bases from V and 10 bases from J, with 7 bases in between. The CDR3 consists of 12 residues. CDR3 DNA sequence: TGTGCCAGCAGCTTAGATCTGAGGGAGCAGTTCTTC. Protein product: CASSLDLREQFF.

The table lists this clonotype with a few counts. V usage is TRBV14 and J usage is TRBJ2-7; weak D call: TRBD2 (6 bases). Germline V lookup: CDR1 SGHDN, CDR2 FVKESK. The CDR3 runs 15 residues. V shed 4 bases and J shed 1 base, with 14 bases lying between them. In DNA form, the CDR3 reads TGTGCCAGCAGCCTCGTCAGCGGGCCATCCTACGAGCAGTACTTC. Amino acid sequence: CASSLVSGPSYEQYF. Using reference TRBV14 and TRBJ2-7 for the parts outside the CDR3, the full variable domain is EAGVTQFPSHSVIEKGQTVTLRCDPISGHDNLYWYRRVMGKEIKFLLHFVKESKQDESGMPNNRFLAERTGGTYSTLKVQPAELEDSGVYFCASSLVSGPSYEQYFGPGTRLTVT.

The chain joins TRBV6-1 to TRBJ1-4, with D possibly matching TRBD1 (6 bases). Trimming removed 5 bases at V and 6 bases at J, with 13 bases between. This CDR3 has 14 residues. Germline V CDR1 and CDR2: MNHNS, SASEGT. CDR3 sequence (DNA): TGTGCCAGCAGTTTACAGGGAAGGGATGAAAAACTGTTTTTT. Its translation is CASSLQGRDEKLFF.

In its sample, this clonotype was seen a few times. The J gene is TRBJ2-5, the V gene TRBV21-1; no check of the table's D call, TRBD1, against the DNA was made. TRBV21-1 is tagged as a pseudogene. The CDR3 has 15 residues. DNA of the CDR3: TGTGCCAGGGGGACAGGGGGCGACCGACAAGAGACCCAGTACTTC. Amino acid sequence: CARGTGGDRQETQYF.

The CDR3 DNA follows: TGTGCCACCAGCAGGAGGACAGGGTTCACAGATACGCAGTATTTT. It codes for CATSRRTGFTDTQYF. J is TRBJ2-3 and V is TRBV15; 8 nucleotides match TRBD1. The CDR3 spans 15 residues. Germline V gene data show CDR1 as LNHNV and CDR2 as YYDKDF (reference sequence). With V trimmed by 3 bases and J by 2 bases, 4 bases remained unmatched.

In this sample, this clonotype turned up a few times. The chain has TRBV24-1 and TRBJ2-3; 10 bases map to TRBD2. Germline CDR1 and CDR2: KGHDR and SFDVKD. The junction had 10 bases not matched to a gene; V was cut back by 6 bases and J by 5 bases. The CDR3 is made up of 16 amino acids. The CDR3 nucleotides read TGTGCCACCAGTCACCGTCTAGCGGGAGAGATAGATACGCAGTATTTT. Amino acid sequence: CATSHRLAGEIDTQYF.

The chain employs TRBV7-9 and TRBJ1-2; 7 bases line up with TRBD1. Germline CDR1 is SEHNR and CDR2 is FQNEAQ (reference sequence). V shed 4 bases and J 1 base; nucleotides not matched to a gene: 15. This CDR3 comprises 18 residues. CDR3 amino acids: CASSSATGRVKLNYGYTF. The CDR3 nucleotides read TGTGCCAGCAGCTCAGCGACAGGGAGAGTCAAACTTAACTATGGCTACACCTTC.

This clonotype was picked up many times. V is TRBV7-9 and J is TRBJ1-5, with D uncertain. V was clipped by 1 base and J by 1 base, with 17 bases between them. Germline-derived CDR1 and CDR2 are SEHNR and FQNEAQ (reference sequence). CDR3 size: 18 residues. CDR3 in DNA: TGTGCCAGCAGCTTAGAGTCGGTCGGGGAGCGAAGCAATCAGCCCCAGCATTTT. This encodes CASSLESVGERSNQPQHF.

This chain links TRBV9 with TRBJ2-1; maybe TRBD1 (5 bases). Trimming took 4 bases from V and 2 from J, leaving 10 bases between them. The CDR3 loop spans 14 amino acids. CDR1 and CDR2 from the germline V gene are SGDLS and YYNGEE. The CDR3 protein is CASSSQGAYNEQFF. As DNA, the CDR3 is TGTGCCAGCAGCTCACAAGGGGCCTACAATGAGCAGTTCTTC.

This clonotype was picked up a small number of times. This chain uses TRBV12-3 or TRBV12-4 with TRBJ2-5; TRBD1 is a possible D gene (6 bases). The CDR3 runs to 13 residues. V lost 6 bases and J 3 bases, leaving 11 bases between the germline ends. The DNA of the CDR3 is TGTGCCAGCAGCCAACGGACAGAAGAGACCCAGTACTTC. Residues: CASSQRTEETQYF.

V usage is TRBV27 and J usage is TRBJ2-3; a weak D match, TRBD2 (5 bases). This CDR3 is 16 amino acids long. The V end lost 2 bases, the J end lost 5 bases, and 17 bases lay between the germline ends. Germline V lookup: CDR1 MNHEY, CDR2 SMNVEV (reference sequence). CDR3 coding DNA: TGTGCCAGCAGTTTAGTCTGGGTGGAGGCTGGAGATACGCAGTATTTT. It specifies CASSLVWVEAGDTQYF.

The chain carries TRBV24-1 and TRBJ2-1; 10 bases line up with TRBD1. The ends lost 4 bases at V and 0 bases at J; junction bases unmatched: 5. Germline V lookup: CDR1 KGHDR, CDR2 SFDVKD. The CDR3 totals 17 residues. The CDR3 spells CATSDLGQGSSYNEQFF. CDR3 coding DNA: TGTGCCACCAGTGACCTGGGACAGGGGAGCTCCTACAATGAGCAGTTCTTC.

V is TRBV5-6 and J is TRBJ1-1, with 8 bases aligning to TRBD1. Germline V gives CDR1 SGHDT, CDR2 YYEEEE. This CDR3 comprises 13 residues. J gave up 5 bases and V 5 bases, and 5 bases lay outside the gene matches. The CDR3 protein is CASRSDRETEAFF. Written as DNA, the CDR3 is TGTGCCAGCAGATCGGACAGGGAAACTGAAGCTTTCTTT.

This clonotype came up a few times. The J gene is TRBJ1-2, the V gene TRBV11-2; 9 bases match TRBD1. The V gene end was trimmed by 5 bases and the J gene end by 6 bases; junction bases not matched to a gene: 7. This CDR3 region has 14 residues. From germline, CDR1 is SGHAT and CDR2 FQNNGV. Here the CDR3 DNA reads TGTGCCAGCAGCAGAGGGGACAGGGATAATGGCTACACCTTC. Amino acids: CASSRGDRDNGYTF.

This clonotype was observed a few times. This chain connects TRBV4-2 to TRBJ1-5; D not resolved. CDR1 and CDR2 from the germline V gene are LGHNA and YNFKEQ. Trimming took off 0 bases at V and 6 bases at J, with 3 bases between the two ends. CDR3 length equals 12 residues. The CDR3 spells CASSQDSQPQHF. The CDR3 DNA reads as TGTGCCAGCAGCCAAGATTCTCAGCCCCAGCATTTT.

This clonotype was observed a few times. The CDR3 region has the DNA TGTGCCAGCAGCTTAGGTCCTAGCGGGAGCTCTGGGGCCAACGTCCTGACTTTC. As protein: CASSLGPSGSSGANVLTF. The chain recombines TRBV7-2 with TRBJ2-6; TRBD2 agrees at 10 bases. Germline V gene lookup returns CDR1 SGHTA and CDR2 FQGNSA. V shed 1 base and J 0 bases; nucleotides not matched to a gene: 3. CDR3 length: 18 residues. Supplemented by reference TRBV7-2 and TRBJ2-6, the full variable domain reads GAGVSQSPSNKVTEKGKDVELRCDPISGHTALYWYRQSLGQGLEFLIYFQGNSAPDKSGLPSDRFSAERTGGSVSTLTIQRTQQEDSAVYLCASSLGPSGSSGANVLTFGAGSRLTVL.

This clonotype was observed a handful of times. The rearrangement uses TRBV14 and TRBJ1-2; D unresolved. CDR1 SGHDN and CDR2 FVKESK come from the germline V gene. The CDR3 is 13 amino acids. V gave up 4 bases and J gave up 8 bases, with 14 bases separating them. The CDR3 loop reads CASSLGIMTGYTF. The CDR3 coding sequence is TGTGCCAGCAGCCTGGGGATTATGACCGGCTACACCTTC.

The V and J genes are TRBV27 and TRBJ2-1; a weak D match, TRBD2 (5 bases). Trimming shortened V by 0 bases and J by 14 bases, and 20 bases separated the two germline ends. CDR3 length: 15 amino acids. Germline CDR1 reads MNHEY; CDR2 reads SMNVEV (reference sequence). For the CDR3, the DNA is TGTGCCAGCAGTTTATCAAGGGTTCTAGCCCAGCCGGAGTTCTTC. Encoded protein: CASSLSRVLAQPEFF.

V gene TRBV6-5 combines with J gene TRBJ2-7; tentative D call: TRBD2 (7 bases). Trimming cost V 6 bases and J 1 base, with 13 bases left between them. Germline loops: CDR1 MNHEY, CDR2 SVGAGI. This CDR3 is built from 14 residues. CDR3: CASRGAGVSYEQYF. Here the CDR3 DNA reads TGTGCCAGCAGGGGGGCGGGGGTGTCCTACGAGCAGTACTTC.

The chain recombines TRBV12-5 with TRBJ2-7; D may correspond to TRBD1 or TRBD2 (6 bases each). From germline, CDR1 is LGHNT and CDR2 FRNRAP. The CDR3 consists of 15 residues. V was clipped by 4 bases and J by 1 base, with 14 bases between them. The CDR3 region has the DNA TGTGCTAGTGGTTCTTTGGGGGGCCGTTCCTACGAGCAGTACTTC. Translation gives CASGSLGGRSYEQYF.

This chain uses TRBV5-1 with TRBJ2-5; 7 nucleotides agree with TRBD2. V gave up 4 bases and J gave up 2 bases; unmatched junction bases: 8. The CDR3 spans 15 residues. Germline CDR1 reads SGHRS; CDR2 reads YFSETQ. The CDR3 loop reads CASSLGGGEQETQYF. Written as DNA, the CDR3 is TGCGCCAGCAGCCTGGGGGGGGGAGAACAAGAGACCCAGTACTTC.

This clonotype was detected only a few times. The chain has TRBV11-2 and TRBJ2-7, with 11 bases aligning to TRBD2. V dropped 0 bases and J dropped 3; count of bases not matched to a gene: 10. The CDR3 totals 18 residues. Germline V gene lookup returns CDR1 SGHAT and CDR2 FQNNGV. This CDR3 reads CASSLDRGGLAVNYEQYF. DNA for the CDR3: TGTGCCAGCAGCTTAGACCGGGGGGGACTAGCGGTAAACTACGAGCAGTACTTC.

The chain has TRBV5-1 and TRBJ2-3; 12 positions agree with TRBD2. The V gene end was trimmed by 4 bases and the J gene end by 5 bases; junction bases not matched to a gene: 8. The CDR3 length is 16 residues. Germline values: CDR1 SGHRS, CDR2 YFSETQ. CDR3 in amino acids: CASSPRTSGVRDTQYF. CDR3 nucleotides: TGCGCCAGCAGCCCCCGGACTAGCGGGGTGAGAGATACGCAGTATTTT. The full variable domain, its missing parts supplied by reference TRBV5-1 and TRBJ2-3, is KAGVTQTPRYLIKTRGQQVTLSCSPISGHRSVSWYQQTPGQGLQFLFEYFSETQRNKGNFPGRFSGRQFSNSRSEMNVSTLELGDSALYLCASSPRTSGVRDTQYFGPGTRLTVL.

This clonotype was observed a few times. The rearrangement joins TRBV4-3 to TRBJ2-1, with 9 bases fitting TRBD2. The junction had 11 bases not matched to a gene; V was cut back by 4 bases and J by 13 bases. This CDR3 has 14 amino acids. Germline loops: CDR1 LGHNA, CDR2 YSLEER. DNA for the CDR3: TGCGCCAGCAGCCTACTCGGGACTAGCCAAGATCAGTTCTTC. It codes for CASSLLGTSQDQFF.

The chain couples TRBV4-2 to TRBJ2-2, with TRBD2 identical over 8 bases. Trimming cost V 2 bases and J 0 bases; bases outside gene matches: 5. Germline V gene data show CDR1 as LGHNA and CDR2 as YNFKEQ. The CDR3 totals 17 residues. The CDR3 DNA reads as TGTGCCAGCAGCCAACAAGCGGGGGTTTCGAACACCGGGGAGCTGTTTTTT. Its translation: CASSQQAGVSNTGELFF.

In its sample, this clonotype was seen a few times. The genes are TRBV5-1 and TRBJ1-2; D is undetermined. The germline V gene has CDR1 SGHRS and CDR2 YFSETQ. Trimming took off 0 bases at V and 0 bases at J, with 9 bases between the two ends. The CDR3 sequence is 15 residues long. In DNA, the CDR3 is TGCGCCAGCAGCTTGGACAGACCGTCTAACTATGGCTACACCTTC. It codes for CASSLDRPSNYGYTF. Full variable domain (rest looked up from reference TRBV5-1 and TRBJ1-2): KAGVTQTPRYLIKTRGQQVTLSCSPISGHRSVSWYQQTPGQGLQFLFEYFSETQRNKGNFPGRFSGRQFSNSRSEMNVSTLELGDSALYLCASSLDRPSNYGYTFGSGTRLTVV.

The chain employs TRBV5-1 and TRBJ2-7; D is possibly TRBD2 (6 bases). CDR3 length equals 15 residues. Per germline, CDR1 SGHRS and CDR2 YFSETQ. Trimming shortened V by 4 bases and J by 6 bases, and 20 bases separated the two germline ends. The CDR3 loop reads CASSLRGAPPPEQYF. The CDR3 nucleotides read TGCGCCAGCAGCCTGCGGGGAGCGCCGCCACCCGAGCAGTACTTC. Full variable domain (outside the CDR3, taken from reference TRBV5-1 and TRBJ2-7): KAGVTQTPRYLIKTRGQQVTLSCSPISGHRSVSWYQQTPGQGLQFLFEYFSETQRNKGNFPGRFSGRQFSNSRSEMNVSTLELGDSALYLCASSLRGAPPPEQYFGPGTRLTVT.

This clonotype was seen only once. The CDR3 DNA follows: TGTGCCAGCAGCATCAGGGGGCTTGATGGCTACACCTTC. It yields the protein CASSIRGLDGYTF. V gene TRBV6-5 combines with J gene TRBJ1-2; 8 nucleotides align to TRBD1. Germline CDR1 MNHEY, CDR2 SVGAGI. The CDR3 sequence is 13 residues long. V lost 6 bases to trimming and J lost 6 bases; unmatched junction nucleotides: 6.